This T cell receptor beta chain stems from a study of OX40 agonist ivuxolimab in advanced cancers. For the study at large: Dose-escalation patients were diagnosed with hepatocellular carcinoma, melanoma, renal cell cancer or head and neck cancer. Eligibility admitted prior anti-PD-1, anti-PD-L1 or anti-CTLA-4 therapy; about 39% had some. Overall study findings and caveats: Antigen specificity was not determined for the expanded peripheral T cells.

Between the trimmed V and J ends, which lost 4 bases and 5 bases, there was a span of 14 bases. Germline V gene sequence: CDR1 SGHAT, CDR2 FQNNGV. The CDR3 totals 15 residues. Assay used: immunoSEQ multiplex PCR; TCRdb lists only in-frame clones, some missing. This table has roughly 86,000 clones, around nine tenths appearing once. Comment on this clone: Its antigen is unidentified.

The receptor's source is an adult with an advanced solid tumor such as melanoma, head and neck, liver or kidney cancer. This chain joins TRBV11-2 and TRBJ1-4; D might be TRBD1 (6 bases). Sequenced here: CD4+ or CD8+ T cells sorted from blood, sampled in a trial of the OX40 agonist ivuxolimab. In DNA, the CDR3 is TGTGCCAGCAGCTCCCGACAGGTCAACAATGAAAAACTGTTTTTT. As protein: CASSSRQVNNEKLFF.